This TCR beta chain came from a study of T cell changes during pregnancy in multiple sclerosis. The CDR3 is 16 amino acids. V gave up 3 bases and J gave up 4 bases; unmatched junction bases: 7. Germline loops: CDR1 MRHNA, CDR2 SNTAGT. This clone is a singleton in its sample. Repertoires were generated with immunoSEQ multiplex PCR, while TCRdb's copy carries only in-frame clones and drops some. The data hold about 20,000 clones, with 70% to 90% observed a single time. The TCR originated in a female donor in good health, enrolled as a control in a pregnancy study. The source was CD8+ T cells from peripheral blood mononuclear cells, collected in the second trimester of pregnancy. The genes are TRBV6-4 and TRBJ2-1; 9 bases fit TRBD2. This CDR3 is CASSDNSGGLYNEQFF. In DNA form, the CDR3 reads TGTGCCAGCAGTGATAACAGCGGGGGGTTATACAATGAGCAGTTCTTC.